The source of this TCR beta chain is a study of T cell responses to AZD1222 COVID-19 vaccine (dated by TCRdb to 2020 to 2023). About the investigation overall: TCR sequencing covered over 230 trial participants: 200 to 220 given two doses of AZD1222 and about 26 given two doses of MenACWY control vaccine. Trial participants were enrolled by age into subgroups of 18-55, 56-69 and 70-plus years, and about 150, 27 and 61 TCR-sequenced participants, respectively, were included in these subgroups.

The CDR3 regions of human TCRbeta chains were analyzed by immunosequencing. In the authors' own workflow: Repertoire TCRs were checked for matches against a reference library of SARS-CoV-2-specific TCRs that had been generated using the MIRA antigen-specificity platform. Breadth meant the fraction of unique TCRs that were SARS-CoV-2-associated, whereas depth meant the fraction of total T cells that were SARS-CoV-2-associated. Using the MIRA data, each spike-specific TCR was mapped to the spike region that the TCR reacts to and placed in a CD4 or CD8 class. Log10-transformed breadth and depth values were compared by one-way ANOVA with Sidak's multiple comparisons tests. TCRdb carries this immuneACCESS record with in-frame sequences only. Its versions omit some clonotypes, under half of them owing to an unresolved V gene in the studies checked, with the rest unexplained. V, J and clone size are those of that table, while D and trimming were read from the DNA. This sample comprises roughly 140,000 clones, around 90% of them detected only once. The ten largest clones represent less than 2% of the sample.

Comment on this clone: Its antigen is unknown. No quality values exist for individual bases; no much larger clone is one base distant.

The CDR3 holds 19 amino acids from the cysteine to the phenylalanine. Only the CDR3 part of the read is kept: 57 bases, read in frame from the first base. Via the germline V gene (reference sequence), CDR1 is LNHDA and CDR2 SQIVND. From V the trimming removes 5 bases and from J it removes 2 bases, while the gene matches leave 17 bases of the junction unaccounted for. Study-level results and caveats: A significant rise in spike-specific TCR breadth and depth was observed after two AZD1222 doses relative to day 0 and relative to MenACWY recipients. Most participants were white British and females outnumbered males, and the authors suggested that clonal diversity may have been underestimated. Reportedly, close to half of the unique spike-specific TCRs recognized epitopes lying outside the regions that are mutated in the B.1.351 and B.1.1.7 variants. Because no samples from the day 14 peak response were available, repertoires could be characterized only after the peak T cell response. Vaccine-associated CD4 TCRs spanned the whole spike protein, with dominant responses in regions 160-218 and 743-854. Only a handful of AZD1222 recipients were SARS-CoV-2 seropositive at baseline, limiting conclusions about previously exposed vaccinees. In the small 56-69-year group, the increase in depth fell short of significance, most likely because of low power.

The time point label here, explained by the study, means: about 28 days (+/-7) after the second vaccine dose. Because spike-specific TCR depth and breadth did not differ between the two schedules, AZD1222 recipients who got a second dose at roughly 4 weeks were pooled with those who got a second dose at roughly 12 weeks. The vaccinee samples were drawn from two UK trials, COV001 and COV002, one of which was a single-blind randomized controlled phase 2/3 trial testing AZD1222 (ChAdOx1 nCoV-19) in healthy adults. For TCRbeta chain sequencing, PBMC samples were collected from trial participants at day 0 and at day 28 after the second dose.

The TCR was taken from an adult who received the AZD1222 COVID-19 vaccine. The chain is made from TRBV19 and TRBJ1-5; 8 central nucleotides agree with TRBD1. The sample in question was peripheral blood, obtained 28 days after the second AZD1222 dose. The CDR3 here reads CASSPGPGQAGYGNQPQHF. The DNA is as follows: TGTGCCAGTAGTCCAGGACCGGGACAGGCTGGTTATGGCAATCAGCCCCAGCATTTT.